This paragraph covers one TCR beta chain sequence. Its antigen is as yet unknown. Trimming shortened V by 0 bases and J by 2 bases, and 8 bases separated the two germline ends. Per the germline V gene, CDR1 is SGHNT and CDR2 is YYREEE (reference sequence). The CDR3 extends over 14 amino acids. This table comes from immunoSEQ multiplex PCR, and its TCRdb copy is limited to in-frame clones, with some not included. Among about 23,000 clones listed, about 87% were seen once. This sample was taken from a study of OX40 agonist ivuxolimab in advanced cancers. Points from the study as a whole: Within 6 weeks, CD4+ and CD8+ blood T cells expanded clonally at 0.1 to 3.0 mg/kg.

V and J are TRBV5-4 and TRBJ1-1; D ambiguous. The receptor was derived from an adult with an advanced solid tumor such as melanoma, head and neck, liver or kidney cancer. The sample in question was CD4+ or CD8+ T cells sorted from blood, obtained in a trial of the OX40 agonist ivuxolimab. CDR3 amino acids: CASSLVGPNTEAFF. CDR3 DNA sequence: TGTGCCAGCAGCTTGGTCGGCCCAAACACTGAAGCTTTCTTT.